This T cell receptor beta chain emerged from a study of blood T cells in healthy people across ages. For the second PCR, which ran for about 6 to 11 cycles, a sample-barcoded 5' primer and a J-beta primer mix were used. MiXCR was run by TCRdb on the 5' RACE reads, yielding one entry per CDR3 protein. The repertoire has 600,000 or so distinct CDR3 sequences, 40% to 50% of them found once; the top ten carry around 25%. The CDR3 covers 14 residues. The V and J ends lost 6 bases and 2 bases respectively, with 16 bases between them. Germline V gene data show CDR1 as DFQATT and CDR2 as SNEGSKA (reference sequence). About this clonotype itself: Its antigen is currently unknown.

Study-wide findings and caveats: It was found that TCR beta diversity correlated strongly with the percentage of naive T cells.

The sample comprised blood. The chain combines TRBV20-1 with TRBJ1-1, with D possibly TRBD1 on 5 matching bases. The receptor was derived from a man of 80 years or more in good health. In DNA form, the CDR3 reads TGCAGTGCCCGTCGGGGCAGGGCTAACACTGAAGCTTTCTTT. It encodes CSARRGRANTEAFF.